The rows below give T cell receptor beta chains drawn from one sample of a study of blood T cell repertoires in COVID-19. Only in-frame clones appear in the TCRdb table, and some are missing; sequencing was by immunoSEQ multiplex PCR. The data hold roughly 240,000 clones, with 83% observed a single time. Sequencing used PBMCs or T cells enriched from blood (not recorded which). The receptors were gathered from a middle-aged woman who had been exposed to COVID-19. The CDR3 runs from the conserved cysteine through the conserved F or W. Each record gives: clone size, J gene, CDR3 length, D gene, V gene, CDR3 protein, CDR3 DNA. D genes are given only for firm matches. Only part of the rows carry a size: once, few, many, or a class if the clone is expanded.

>once|TRBJ2-7|14|TRBD1|TRBV10-3
CAISEPRGRYEQYF
TGTGCCATCAGTGAACCAAGGGGGCGGTACGAGCAGTACTTC
>-|TRBJ2-2|15|-|TRBV7-3
CASSPGSRTTGELFF
TGTGCCAGCAGCCCCGGGAGCAGAACCACCGGGGAGCTGTTTTTT
>-|TRBJ1-1|14|-|TRBV5-6
CASSLVGRGFEAFF
TGTGCCAGCAGCTTGGTAGGGAGGGGGTTTGAAGCTTTCTTT
>once|TRBJ1-1|13|-|TRBV9
CASSVAPGNEAFF
TGTGCCAGCAGCGTAGCCCCGGGGAATGAAGCTTTCTTT
>-|TRBJ2-3|13|TRBD2|TRBV12-3/TRBV12-4
CASSSAGGDTQYF
TGTGCCAGCAGTTCCGCGGGGGGGGATACGCAGTATTTT
>-|TRBJ1-6|18|-|TRBV6-7
CASSYVGHWASYNSPLHF
TGTGCCAGCAGTTACGTCGGACACTGGGCCTCCTATAATTCACCCCTCCACTTT
>-|TRBJ1-2|13|-|TRBV24-1
CATSDRANYGYTF
TGTGCCACCAGTGACAGGGCTAACTATGGCTACACCTTC
>-|TRBJ2-1|16|TRBD1|TRBV19
CASRKVSGTGLNEQFF
TGTGCCAGTAGGAAAGTGTCCGGGACAGGACTCAATGAGCAGTTCTTC
>-|TRBJ2-7|15|TRBD2|TRBV3-1/TRBV3-2
CASSQVWGGAYEQYF
TGTGCCAGCAGCCAAGTCTGGGGGGGGGCCTACGAGCAGTACTTC
>-|TRBJ1-1|15|-|TRBV14
CASSPRAFGDTEAFF
TGTGCCAGCAGCCCCCGCGCGTTCGGGGACACTGAAGCTTTCTTT
>-|TRBJ2-7|15|-|TRBV7-2
CASSVGTDWANEQYF
TGTGCCAGCAGCGTAGGAACGGACTGGGCCAACGAGCAGTACTTC
>-|TRBJ1-3|15|-|TRBV7-6
CASSLGAGLGNTIYF
TGTGCCAGCAGCTTAGGCGCGGGCCTCGGAAACACCATATATTTT
>-|TRBJ1-6|12|-|TRBV3-1/TRBV3-2
CASSQLSRSLHF
TGTGCCAGCAGCCAACTCTCTAGATCCCTCCACTTT
>-|TRBJ1-2|13|TRBD1|TRBV29-1
CSVSTGLSYGYTF
TGCAGCGTCTCGACAGGGTTGAGCTATGGCTACACCTTC
>-|TRBJ2-4|20|TRBD1|TRBV18
CASSPETDRGNILAKNIQYF
TGTGCCAGCTCACCCGAAACGGACAGGGGCAATATCCTAGCCAAAAACATTCAGTACTTC
>-|TRBJ1-4|14|-|TRBV7-2
CASSLNPRGEKLFF
TGTGCCAGCAGCTTAAATCCTCGGGGTGAAAAACTGTTTTTT
>few|TRBJ1-2|13|TRBD1|TRBV3-1/TRBV3-2
CASSQGQGKGYTF
TGTGCCAGCAGCCAAGGACAGGGGAAGGGCTACACCTTC